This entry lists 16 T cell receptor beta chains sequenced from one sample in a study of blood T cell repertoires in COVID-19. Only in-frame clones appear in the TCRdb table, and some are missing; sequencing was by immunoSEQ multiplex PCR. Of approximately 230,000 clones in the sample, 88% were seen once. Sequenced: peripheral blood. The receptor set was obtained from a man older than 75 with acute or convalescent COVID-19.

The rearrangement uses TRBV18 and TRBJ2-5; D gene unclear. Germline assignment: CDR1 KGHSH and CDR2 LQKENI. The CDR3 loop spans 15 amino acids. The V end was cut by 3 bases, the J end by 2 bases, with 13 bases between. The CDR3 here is CASSPQARSQETQYF. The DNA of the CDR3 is TGTGCCAGCTCACCTCAGGCCAGGTCTCAAGAGACCCAGTACTTC.

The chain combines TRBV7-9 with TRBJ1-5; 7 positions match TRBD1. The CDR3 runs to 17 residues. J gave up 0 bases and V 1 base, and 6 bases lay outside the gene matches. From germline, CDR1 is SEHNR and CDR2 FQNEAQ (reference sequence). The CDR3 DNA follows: TGTGCCAGCAGCTTAGAGGACAGGTTATATAGCAATCAGCCCCAGCATTTT. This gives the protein CASSLEDRLYSNQPQHF.

CDR3 loop: CASSSLAGGPGEQYF. Written as DNA, the CDR3 is TGTGCCAGCAGTTCCCTAGCGGGGGGGCCGGGCGAGCAGTACTTC. The J gene is TRBJ2-7, the V gene TRBV27; TRBD2 matches 12 bases. CDR1 is MNHEY and CDR2 is SMNVEV in the germline V gene (reference sequence). The length of the CDR3 is 15 residues. V was pared by 4 bases and J by 6 bases, with 7 bases of the junction left unmatched.

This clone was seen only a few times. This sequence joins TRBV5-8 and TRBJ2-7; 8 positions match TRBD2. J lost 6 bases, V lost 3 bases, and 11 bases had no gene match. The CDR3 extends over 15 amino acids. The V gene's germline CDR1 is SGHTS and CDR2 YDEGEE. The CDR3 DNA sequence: TGTGCCAGCAGCTCCCTCCGGGAGGGCCTTGGCGAGCAGTACTTC. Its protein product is CASSSLREGLGEQYF.

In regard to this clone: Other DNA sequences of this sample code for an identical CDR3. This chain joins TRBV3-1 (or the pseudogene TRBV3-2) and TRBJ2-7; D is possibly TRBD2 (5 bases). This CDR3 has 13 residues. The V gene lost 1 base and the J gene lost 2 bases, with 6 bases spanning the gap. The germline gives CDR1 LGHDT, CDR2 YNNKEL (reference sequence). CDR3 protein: CASSQAGTYEQYF. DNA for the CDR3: TGTGCCAGCAGCCAAGCGGGAACCTACGAGCAGTACTTC.

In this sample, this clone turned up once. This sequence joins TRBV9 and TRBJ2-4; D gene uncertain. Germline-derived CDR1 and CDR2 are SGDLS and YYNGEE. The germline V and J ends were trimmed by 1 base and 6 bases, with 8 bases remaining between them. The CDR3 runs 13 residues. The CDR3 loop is CASSVSVSNIQYF. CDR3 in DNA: TGTGCCAGCAGCGTATCCGTTTCAAACATTCAGTACTTC.

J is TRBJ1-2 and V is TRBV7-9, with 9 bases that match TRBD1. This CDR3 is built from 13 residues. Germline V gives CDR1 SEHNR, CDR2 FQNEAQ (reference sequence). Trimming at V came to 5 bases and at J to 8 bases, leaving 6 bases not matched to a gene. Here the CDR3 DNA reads TGTGCCAGCAGCGTGGGACAGGGTGTCGGCTACACCTTC. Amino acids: CASSVGQGVGYTF. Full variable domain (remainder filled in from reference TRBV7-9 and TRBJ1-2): DTGVSQNPRHKITKRGQNVTFRCDPISEHNRLYWYRQTLGQGPEFLTYFQNEAQLEKSRLLSDRFSAERPKGSFSTLEIQRTEQGDSAMYLCASSVGQGVGYTFGSGTRLTVV.

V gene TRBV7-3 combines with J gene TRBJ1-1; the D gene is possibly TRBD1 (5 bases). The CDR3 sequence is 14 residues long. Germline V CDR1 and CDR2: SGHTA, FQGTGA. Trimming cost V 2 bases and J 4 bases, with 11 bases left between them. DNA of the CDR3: TGTGCCAGCAGCTTATCCGGAACAGGCACTGAAGCTTTCTTT. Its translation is CASSLSGTGTEAFF.

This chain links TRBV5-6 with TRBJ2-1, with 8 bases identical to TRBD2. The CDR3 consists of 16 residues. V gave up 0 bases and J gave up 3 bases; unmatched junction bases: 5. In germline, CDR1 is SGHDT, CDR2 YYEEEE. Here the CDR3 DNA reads TGTGCCAGCAGCTTGGAAGCTAGCGGGTTCTACAATGAGCAGTTCTTC. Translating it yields CASSLEASGFYNEQFF.

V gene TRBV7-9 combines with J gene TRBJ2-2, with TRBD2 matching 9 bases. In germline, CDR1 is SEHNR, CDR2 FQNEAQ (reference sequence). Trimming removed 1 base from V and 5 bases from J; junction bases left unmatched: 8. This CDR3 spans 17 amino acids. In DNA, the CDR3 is TGTGCCAGCAGCTTAGTACCGCCTAGCGGGATGACCGGGGAGCTGTTTTTT. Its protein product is CASSLVPPSGMTGELFF.

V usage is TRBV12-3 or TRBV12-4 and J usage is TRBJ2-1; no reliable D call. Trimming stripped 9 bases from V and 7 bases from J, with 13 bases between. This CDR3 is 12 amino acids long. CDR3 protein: CASASVRNEQFF. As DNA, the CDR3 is TGTGCCAGTGCCTCGGTCCGGAATGAGCAGTTCTTC.

The CDR3 DNA follows: TGCGCCAGCAGCTTGGTTGCGACAGGATCACGCGATACGCAGTATTTT. This gives the protein CASSLVATGSRDTQYF. The chain couples TRBV5-1 to TRBJ2-3, with a tentative D call TRBD1 (6 bases). CDR1 is SGHRS, CDR2 YFSETQ, per germline. The CDR3 loop spans 16 amino acids. V lost 0 bases, J lost 6 bases, and 17 bases lay in between.

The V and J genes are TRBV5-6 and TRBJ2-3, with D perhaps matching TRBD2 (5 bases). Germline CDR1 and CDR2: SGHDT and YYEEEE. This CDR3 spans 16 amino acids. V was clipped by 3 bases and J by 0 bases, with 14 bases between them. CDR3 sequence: CASSWRFETSTDTQYF. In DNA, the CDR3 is TGTGCCAGCAGCTGGAGGTTTGAAACTAGCACAGATACGCAGTATTTT.

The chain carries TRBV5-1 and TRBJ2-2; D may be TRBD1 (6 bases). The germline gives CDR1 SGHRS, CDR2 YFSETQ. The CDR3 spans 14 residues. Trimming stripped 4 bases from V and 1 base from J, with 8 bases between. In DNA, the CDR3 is TGCGCCAGCAGCAAGGACAGGAACACCGGGGAGCTGTTTTTT. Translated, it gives CASSKDRNTGELFF.

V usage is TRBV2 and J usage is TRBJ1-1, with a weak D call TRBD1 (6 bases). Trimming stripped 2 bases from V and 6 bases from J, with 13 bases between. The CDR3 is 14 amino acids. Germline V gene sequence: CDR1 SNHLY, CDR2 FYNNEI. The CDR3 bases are TGTGCCAGCAGTGAAAACAGGGTGAGCGCTGAAGCTTTCTTT. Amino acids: CASSENRVSAEAFF.

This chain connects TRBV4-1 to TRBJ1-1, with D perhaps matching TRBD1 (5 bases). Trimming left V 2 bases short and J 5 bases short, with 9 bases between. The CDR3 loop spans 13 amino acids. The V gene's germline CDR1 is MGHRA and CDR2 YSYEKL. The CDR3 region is CASSQQGRTEAFF. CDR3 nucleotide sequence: TGCGCCAGCAGCCAACAGGGTCGGACTGAAGCTTTCTTT.